The entry that follows covers one T cell receptor (beta chain) sequence. The data derive from a study of blood T cell repertoires in COVID-19. Study-wide context: Both acute and convalescent COVID-19 samples were obtained from the United States, Italy and Spain. T cells, B-cell-depleted T cells, or PBMCs provided the cDNA or gDNA that served as material.

Germline-derived CDR1 and CDR2 are SNHLY and FYNNEI. CDR3 length: 15 residues. J was trimmed by 6 bases and V by 3 bases; bases with no gene match: 4. Authors' methods: Cell counts per sample came from amplifying reference gene primers. Repertoires were generated with immunoSEQ multiplex PCR, while TCRdb's copy carries only in-frame clones and drops some. The V and J calls and the clone size are those of that table, but D and trimming were determined from the DNA. This table holds around 350,000 clones, approximately 86% found once. The sequence came from a human donor in a cohort sampled during active COVID-19. The chain links TRBV2 to TRBJ1-4; 10 bases align to TRBD1. Sequences were obtained from peripheral blood. DNA for the CDR3: TGTGCCAGCAGTGATAGTGGGACAGGGGATGAAAAACTGTTTTTT. This sequence encodes CASSDSGTGDEKLFF.